This T cell receptor (beta chain) was recovered during a study of blood T cell repertoires in COVID-19. Study background: Samples of COVID-19 (acute and convalescent) were obtained from the United States, Italy and Spain.

The V end lost 5 bases, the J end lost 5 bases, and 7 bases lay between the germline ends. The CDR3 totals 12 residues. Germline assignment: CDR1 MNHEY and CDR2 SVGAGI. Study processing details: Amplified reference gene primers provided the basis for estimating nucleated cell counts. TCRdb keeps only in-frame clones here, not all; method: immunoSEQ multiplex PCR. The DNA was the basis for D and trimming; V, J and clone size are from that table. The sample lists about 92,000 clones, roughly 85% occurring once. This clonotype was sampled from a man of 80 years or more with acute or convalescent COVID-19. Specimen: peripheral blood. The V gene is TRBV6-5, the J gene TRBJ1-5; no clear D gene. The CDR3 region has the DNA TGTGCCAGCAGTACGGTCGATCAGCCCCAGCATTTT. Protein sequence: CASSTVDQPQHF.